This T cell receptor (beta chain) stems from a study of cytomegalovirus exposure and HLA in healthy donors. Overall study results and limits: Many donors shared some public TCRs, even though most TCR sequences were rare. The authors enumerated around 150 TCR beta chains as linked to cytomegalovirus. A few of the chains that were CMV-associated were confirmed in vitro to be specific for CMV antigens.

For this clone: Its antigen is undetermined.

PCR used 60 Vbeta primers and 13 Jbeta primers. Produced via immunoSEQ multiplex PCR; TCRdb's table is partial and in-frame only. The data show some 100,000 clones, around two thirds seen once. This receptor was obtained from a human donor in good health. Sequenced material: PBMCs.

The CDR3, as DNA: TGTGCCAGCAGCGTAGGGACTAGCGGGGGGTTTAATGAGCAGTTCTTC. Its protein product is CASSVGTSGGFNEQFF. V and J are TRBV9 and TRBJ2-1; 14 nucleotides line up with TRBD2. The germline CDR1 and CDR2 sequences are SGDLS and YYNGEE. Trimming cost V 0 bases and J 7 bases; bases outside gene matches: 3. The CDR3 extends over 16 amino acids.